The 2 T cell receptor beta chains below all came from one sample that was sequenced in a study of monozygotic twins with inflammatory bowel disease. From its re-call of the 5' RACE reads, TCRdb lists each CDR3 protein once, without DNA. This sample's table has 300,000 to 400,000 distinct CDR3 sequences. The source material was blood. The receptors originated from a human donor with ulcerative colitis or Crohn's disease, or a healthy co-twin of an affected twin (not recorded which).

This chain joins TRBV4-3 and TRBJ1-5; absent DNA, TCRdb's TRBD1 call cannot be checked. This CDR3 spans 16 amino acids. CDR1 and CDR2 (germline): LGHNA, YSLEER. CDR3 sequence reads: CASSQDTGTGRQPQHF.

The chain employs TRBV5-8 and TRBJ2-7; lacking DNA, the TRBD1 call made by TCRdb goes unchecked. CDR3 length: 15 amino acids. CDR1 and CDR2 (germline): SGHTS, YDEGEE. CDR3 sequence reads: CASSLKLAFPWEQCF.